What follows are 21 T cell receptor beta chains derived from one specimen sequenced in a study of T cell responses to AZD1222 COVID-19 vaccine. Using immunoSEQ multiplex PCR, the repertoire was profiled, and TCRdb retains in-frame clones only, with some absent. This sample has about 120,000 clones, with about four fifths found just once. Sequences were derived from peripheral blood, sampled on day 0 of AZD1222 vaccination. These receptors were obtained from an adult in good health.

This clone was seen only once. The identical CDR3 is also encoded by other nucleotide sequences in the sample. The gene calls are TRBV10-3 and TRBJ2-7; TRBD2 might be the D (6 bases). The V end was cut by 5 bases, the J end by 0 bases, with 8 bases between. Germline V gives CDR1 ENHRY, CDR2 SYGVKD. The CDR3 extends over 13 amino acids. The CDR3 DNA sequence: TGTGCCATCAGTCCCGGGGGCTCCTACGAGCAGTACTTC. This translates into CAISPGGSYEQYF.

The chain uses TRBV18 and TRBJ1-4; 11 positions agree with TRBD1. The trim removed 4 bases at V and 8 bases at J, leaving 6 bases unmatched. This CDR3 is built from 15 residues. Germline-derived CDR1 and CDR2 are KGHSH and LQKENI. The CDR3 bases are TGTGCCAGCTCACGGACAGGGGGCTTACGGGAAAAACTGTTTTTT. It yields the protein CASSRTGGLREKLFF.

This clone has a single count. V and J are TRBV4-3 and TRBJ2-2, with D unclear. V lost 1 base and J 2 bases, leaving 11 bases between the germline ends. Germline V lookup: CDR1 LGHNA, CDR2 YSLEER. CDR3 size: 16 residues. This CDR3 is CASSQGTLLNTGELFF. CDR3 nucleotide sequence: TGCGCCAGCAGCCAAGGTACCCTCCTTAACACCGGGGAGCTGTTTTTT.

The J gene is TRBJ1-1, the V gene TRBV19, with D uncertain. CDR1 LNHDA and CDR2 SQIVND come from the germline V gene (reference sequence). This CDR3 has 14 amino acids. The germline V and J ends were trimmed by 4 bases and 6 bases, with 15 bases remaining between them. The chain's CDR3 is CASSSLGGSAEAFF. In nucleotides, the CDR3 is TGTGCCAGTAGTAGCCTGGGTGGCAGTGCTGAAGCTTTCTTT.

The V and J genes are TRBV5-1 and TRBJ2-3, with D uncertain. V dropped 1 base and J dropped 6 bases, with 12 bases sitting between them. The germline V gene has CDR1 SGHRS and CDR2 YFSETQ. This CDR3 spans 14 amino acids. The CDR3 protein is CASSLNAAADTQYF. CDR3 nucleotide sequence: TGCGCCAGCAGCTTGAACGCGGCGGCGGATACGCAGTATTTT.

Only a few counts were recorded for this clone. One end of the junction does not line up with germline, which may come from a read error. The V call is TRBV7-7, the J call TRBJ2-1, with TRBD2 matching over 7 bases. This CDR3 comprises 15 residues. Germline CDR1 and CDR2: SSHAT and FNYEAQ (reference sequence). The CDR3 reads CASSSRLADDNEQFF. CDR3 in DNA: TGTGCTAGCAGTTCTAGGCTAGCGGACGACAATGAGCAGTTCTTC.

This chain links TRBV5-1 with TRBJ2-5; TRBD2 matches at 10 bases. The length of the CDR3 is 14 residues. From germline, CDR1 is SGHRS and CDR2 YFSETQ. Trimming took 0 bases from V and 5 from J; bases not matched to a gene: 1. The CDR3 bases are TGCGCCAGCAGCTTGGCTAGCGGGGGTGAGACCCAGTACTTC. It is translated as CASSLASGGETQYF.

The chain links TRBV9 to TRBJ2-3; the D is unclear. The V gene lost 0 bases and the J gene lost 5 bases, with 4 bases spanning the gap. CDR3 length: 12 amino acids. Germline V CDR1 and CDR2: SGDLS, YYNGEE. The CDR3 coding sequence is TGTGCCAGCAGCGTAGGTGAAGATACGCAGTATTTT. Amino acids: CASSVGEDTQYF.

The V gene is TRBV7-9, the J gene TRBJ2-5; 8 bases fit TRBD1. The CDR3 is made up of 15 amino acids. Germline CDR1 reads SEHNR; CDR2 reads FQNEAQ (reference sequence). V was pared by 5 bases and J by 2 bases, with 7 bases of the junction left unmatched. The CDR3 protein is CASSLGQGEQETQYF. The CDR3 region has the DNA TGTGCCAGCAGCCTCGGACAGGGCGAACAAGAGACCCAGTACTTC.

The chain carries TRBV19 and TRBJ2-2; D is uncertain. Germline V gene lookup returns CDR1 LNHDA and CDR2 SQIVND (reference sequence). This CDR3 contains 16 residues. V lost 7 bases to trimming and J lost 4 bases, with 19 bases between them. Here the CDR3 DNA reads TGTGCCAGTATCCCAACCGACAATAGCCTCACCGGGGAGCTGTTTTTT. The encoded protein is CASIPTDNSLTGELFF.

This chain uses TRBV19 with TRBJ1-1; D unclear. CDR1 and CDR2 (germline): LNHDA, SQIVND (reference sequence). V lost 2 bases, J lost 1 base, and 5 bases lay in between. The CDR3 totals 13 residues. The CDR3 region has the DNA TGTGCCAGTAGTATAAACAGGAACACTGAAGCTTTCTTT. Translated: CASSINRNTEAFF.

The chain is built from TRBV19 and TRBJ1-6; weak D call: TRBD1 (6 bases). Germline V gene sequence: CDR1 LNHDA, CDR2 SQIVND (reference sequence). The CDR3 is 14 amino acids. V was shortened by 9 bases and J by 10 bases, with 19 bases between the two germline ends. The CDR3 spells CASRQEKKGSPLHF. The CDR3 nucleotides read TGTGCCAGCAGACAGGAGAAAAAGGGGTCACCCCTCCACTTT.

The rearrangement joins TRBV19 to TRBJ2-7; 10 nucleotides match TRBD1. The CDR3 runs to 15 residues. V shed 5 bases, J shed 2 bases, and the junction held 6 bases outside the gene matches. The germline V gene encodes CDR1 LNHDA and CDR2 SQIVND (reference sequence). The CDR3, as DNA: TGTGCCAGTAGTTCCCGGGACAGGGGAACCTACGAGCAGTACTTC. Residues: CASSSRDRGTYEQYF.

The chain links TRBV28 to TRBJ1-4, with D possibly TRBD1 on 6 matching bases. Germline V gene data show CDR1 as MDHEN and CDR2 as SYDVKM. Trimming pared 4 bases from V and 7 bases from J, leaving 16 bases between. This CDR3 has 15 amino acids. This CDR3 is CASSSQTGGTEKLFF. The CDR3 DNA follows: TGTGCCAGCAGTTCCCAGACTGGGGGCACTGAAAAACTGTTTTTT.

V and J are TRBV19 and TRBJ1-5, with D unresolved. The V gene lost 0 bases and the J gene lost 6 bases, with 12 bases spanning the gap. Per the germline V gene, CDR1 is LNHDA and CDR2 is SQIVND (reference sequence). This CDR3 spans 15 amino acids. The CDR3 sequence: CASSIDSASGQPQHF. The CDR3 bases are TGTGCCAGTAGTATAGATTCCGCATCGGGTCAGCCCCAGCATTTT.

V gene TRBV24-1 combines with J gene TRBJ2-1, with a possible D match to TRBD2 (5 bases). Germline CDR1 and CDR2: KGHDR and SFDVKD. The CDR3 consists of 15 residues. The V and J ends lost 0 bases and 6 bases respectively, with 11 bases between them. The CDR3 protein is CATSDLVYGVNEQFF. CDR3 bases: TGTGCCACCAGTGATTTGGTTTACGGGGTCAATGAGCAGTTCTTC.

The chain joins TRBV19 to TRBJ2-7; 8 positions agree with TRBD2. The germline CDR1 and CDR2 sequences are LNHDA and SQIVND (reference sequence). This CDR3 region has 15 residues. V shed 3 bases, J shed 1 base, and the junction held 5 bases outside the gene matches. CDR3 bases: TGTGCCAGTAGTATTCGCGGGGGGCTTTCCTACGAGCAGTACTTC. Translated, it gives CASSIRGGLSYEQYF.

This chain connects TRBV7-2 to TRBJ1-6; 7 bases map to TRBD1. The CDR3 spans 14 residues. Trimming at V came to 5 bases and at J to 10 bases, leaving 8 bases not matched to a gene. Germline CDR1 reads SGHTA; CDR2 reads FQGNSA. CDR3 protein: CASSLDRVRSPLHF. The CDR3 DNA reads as TGTGCCAGCAGCCTAGACAGGGTCAGATCACCCCTCCACTTT.

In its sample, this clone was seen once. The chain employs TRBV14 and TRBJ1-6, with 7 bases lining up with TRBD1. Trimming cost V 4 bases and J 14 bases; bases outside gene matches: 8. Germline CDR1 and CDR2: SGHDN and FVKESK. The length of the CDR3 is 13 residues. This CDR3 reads CASSPGTAETLHF. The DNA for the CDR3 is TGTGCCAGCAGCCCGGGGACAGCGGAGACCCTCCACTTT.

CDR3 residues: CASTKWGEQYF. The CDR3 bases are TGTGCCAGCACAAAATGGGGGGAGCAGTACTTC. The gene calls are TRBV28 and TRBJ2-7; D possibly uses TRBD1 or TRBD2 (5 bases each). This CDR3 is 11 amino acids long. Trimming shortened V by 7 bases and J by 7 bases, and 11 bases separated the two germline ends. Germline CDR1 reads MDHEN; CDR2 reads SYDVKM.

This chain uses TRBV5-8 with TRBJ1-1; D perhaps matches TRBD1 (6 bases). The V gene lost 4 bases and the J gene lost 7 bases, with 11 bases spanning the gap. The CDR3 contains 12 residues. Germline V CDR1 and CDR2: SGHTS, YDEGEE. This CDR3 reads CASSVWTVEAFF. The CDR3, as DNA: TGTGCCAGCAGCGTCTGGACAGTTGAAGCTTTCTTT.